Listed below are T cell receptor beta chains from one sample, sequenced in a study of beta chain features in type 1 diabetes. Profiling relied on immunoSEQ multiplex PCR, and the TCRdb table lists in-frame clones only, not all of them. The sample carries about 250,000 clones, about 11% recorded once. The sample consisted of naive CD4+ T cells from blood. The receptors shown here come from a man aged 25 to 40 with type 1 diabetes. The CDR3 runs from the conserved cysteine through the conserved F or W.

>TRBV5-1
CASSLELGVGYTF
>TRBV5-1
CASWGQGTDTQYF
>TRBV7-8
CASSSPSGAYSNQPQHF
>TRBV9
CASSERRWEFF
>TRBV5-1
CASSLAAGRNIQYF
>TRBV5-1
CASSLNPGAEAFF
>TRBV7-2
CASSRMGTGGHPQHF
>TRBV15
CATSRGREKLFF
>TRBV19
CASSIGRRTGDYGYTF
>TRBV5-1
CASSLGLAVTDTQYF
>TRBV5-1
CASSDRARETQYF
>TRBV25-1
CASRTSQGGNEKLFF
>TRBV5-6
CASTIGQGRTDTQYF
>TRBV7-2
CASSSPDRGNYGYTF
>TRBV5-1
CASSTNPGQGGFRTQYF
>TRBV27
CASSPLTRLDPLHF
>TRBV9
CASSPDLGAQYF
>TRBV27
CASRFDSAPSYNSPLHF
>TRBV5-6
CASSFRQGFNQPQHF
>TRBV5-1
CASSLAQNTDTQYF
>TRBV7-9
CASSLRTSLPDTQYF
>TRBV9
CASSVEMVGTIYF
>TRBV7-2
CASSQALTGPYNEQFF
>TRBV5-4
CASSHRRGGVAYEQYF
>TRBV4-3
CASSQVGVRTLMDEQFF
>TRBV28
CASSGGPGGVGTQYF
>TRBV5-1
CASSPTYTAGAGANVLTF
>TRBV6-6
CASSYQISNQPQHF
>TRBV18
CASSPFTDTQYF
>TRBV4-1
CASSRDRGNYGYTF
>TRBV7-9
CASSIGDRDWGSPLHF
>TRBV5-1
CASSFGSAGEQFF
>TRBV5-1
CASSREQGNYEQYF
>TRBV11-2
CASSSGTITYNEQFF
>TRBV4-3
CASSQDQQWDTGELFF
>TRBV5-4
CASSLGGGAAGELFF
>TRBV19
CASSSQGQETQYF
>TRBV18
CASSSFTGLARGDTDTQYF
>TRBV2
CASKDRGNSPLHF
>TRBV19
CASSYRYEETQYF
>TRBV28
CASSLTGTGPFIQYF
>TRBV4-3
CASSQEQGRYYGYTF
>TRBV4-1
CASSQTGQNYGYTF
>TRBV4-3
CASSRYHHSGGPDYEQYF
>TRBV5-1
CASSAQRGGRNEQFF
>TRBV7-9
CASSPMGGVTDTQYF
>TRBV14
CASSQGAGREETQYF
>TRBV5-4
CASKEGYGYTF
>TRBV11-2
CASSLAGLTQYF
>TRBV5-4
CASSEDRRGQYF
>TRBV18
CASSPPSGQRNEQFF
>TRBV7-2
CASSQRYAPNF
>TRBV5-4
CASSWGKGISYEQYF
>TRBV19
CASSAYRGSYEQYF
>TRBV4-2
CASSQEQGVNTEAFF
>TRBV21-1
CASSISGTGRHEQYF
>TRBV28
CASTTTGGYGYTF
>TRBV29-1
CSGTATYNEQFF
>TRBV25-1
CASSAPSGGNEQFF
>TRBV25-1
CASSVIEQAYGYTF